This T cell receptor beta chain is from a study of blood T cell repertoires in COVID-19. Across the study: Collection of acute and convalescent COVID-19 samples took place in the United States, Italy and Spain.

Only in-frame clones appear in the TCRdb table, and some are missing; sequencing was by immunoSEQ multiplex PCR. Here the sample spans a few hundred thousand clones, 75% to 90% being singletons. Assignments of participants to cohorts depended upon their own reported clinical history. Germline V lookup: CDR1 LNHDA, CDR2 SQIVND (reference sequence). The CDR3 consists of 14 residues. V gave up 7 bases and J gave up 4 bases, with 14 bases separating them. What was sequenced was PBMCs or T cells enriched from blood (not recorded which). This TCR was recovered from a man younger than 30 who had recovered from COVID-19. The chain uses TRBV19 and TRBJ1-3, with a possible D match to TRBD1 (5 bases). This CDR3 is CASNRRGAGNTIYF. The CDR3 DNA sequence: TGTGCCAGTAACCGAAGGGGCGCCGGAAACACCATATATTTT.